Presented here are 8 T cell receptor beta chains from one specimen sequenced in a study of blood T cells in healthy people across ages. Together with a sample-barcoded 5' primer, a J-beta primer mix was included in a second PCR lasting about 6 to 11 cycles. TCRdb used MiXCR to reprocess the 5' RACE reads, holding one entry per CDR3 protein. Of around 1,700,000 distinct CDR3 sequences in the sample, over 25% are singletons; the top ten hold roughly 8%. The source material was blood. The receptors stem from a woman aged 30 to 39 in good health.

This clonotype turned up a few times. The V and J genes are TRBV4-2 and TRBJ1-1, with 8 positions matching TRBD1. Germline V gene lookup returns CDR1 LGHNA and CDR2 YNFKEQ. V shed 4 bases, J shed 3 bases, and the junction held 7 bases outside the gene matches. The CDR3 has 15 residues. The CDR3 loop reads CASSLTTGGDTEAFF. CDR3 coding DNA: TGTGCCAGCAGCCTAACTACAGGGGGAGACACTGAAGCTTTCTTT.

This clonotype was counted many times. The rearrangement joins TRBV3-1 to TRBJ2-3, with TRBD1 matching 7 bases. J gave up 6 bases and V 5 bases, and 8 bases lay outside the gene matches. Germline lookup yields CDR1 LGHDT and CDR2 YNNKEL (reference sequence). The CDR3 loop spans 14 amino acids. CDR3 sequence (DNA): TGTGCCAGCAGCTCCCGGACAGGTGGGGATACGCAGTATTTT. Translation: CASSSRTGGDTQYF.

This clonotype was observed a handful of times. This rearrangement joins TRBV11-3 to TRBJ2-5; D is possibly TRBD2 (7 bases). There are 16 residues in the CDR3. Trimming took off 5 bases at V and 2 bases at J, with 18 bases between the two ends. Germline assignment: CDR1 SGHNT and CDR2 YENEEA. In nucleotides, the CDR3 is TGTGCCAGCAGCCGGAGGGGGGGTAGTCTGCAAGAGACCCAGTACTTC. Its translation is CASSRRGGSLQETQYF.

This clonotype was observed many times. V usage is TRBV10-3 and J usage is TRBJ1-2; 10 bases agree with TRBD1. The CDR3 runs 13 residues. Germline V lookup: CDR1 ENHRY, CDR2 SYGVKD. Trimming took 6 bases from V and 5 from J; bases not matched to a gene: 3. CDR3 coding DNA: TGTGCCATCAGCCCGGACAGGGGGTATGGCTACACCTTC. Translating it yields CAISPDRGYGYTF.

J is TRBJ1-4 and V is TRBV5-1, with D tentatively TRBD1 (5 bases). Deletions cut 4 bases from V and 0 bases from J, with 10 bases between. Germline V gene data show CDR1 as SGHRS and CDR2 as YFSETQ. The CDR3 is 15 amino acids. The CDR3 region has the DNA TGCGCCAGCAGCGTTGCGGACACAACTAATGAAAAACTGTTTTTT. Translation gives CASSVADTTNEKLFF.

V is TRBV3-1 and J is TRBJ2-7; D gene unclear. Germline lookup yields CDR1 LGHDT and CDR2 YNNKEL (reference sequence). This CDR3 is built from 15 residues. Trimming removed 3 bases at V and 5 bases at J, with 17 bases between. The CDR3 DNA reads as TGTGCCAGCAGCCATAGGGCCAGTAAAGCGAACGAGCAGTACTTC. As protein: CASSHRASKANEQYF.

In this sample, this clonotype turned up a few times. The genes are TRBV19 and TRBJ2-7; 8 nucleotides agree with TRBD1. Germline V gene sequence: CDR1 LNHDA, CDR2 SQIVND (reference sequence). The CDR3 loop spans 12 amino acids. Losses at the gene ends were 4 bases for V and 7 bases for J; bases not matched to a gene: 3. The CDR3 DNA follows: TGTGCCAGTAGTAACCGACAGGGGGAGCAGTACTTC. Translation: CASSNRQGEQYF.

This clonotype was observed many times. This chain joins TRBV6-1 and TRBJ2-4; D is ambiguous. V was pared by 5 bases and J by 5 bases, with 13 bases between. CDR3 size: 14 residues. Germline CDR1 and CDR2: MNHNS and SASEGT. The CDR3 protein is CASSNPRAENIQYF. CDR3 bases: TGTGCCAGCAGTAATCCTCGGGCAGAAAACATTCAGTACTTC.